What follows are 17 T cell receptor delta chains derived from one specimen sequenced in a study of γδ T cells in repeated Plasmodium falciparum infection. Vgamma9/Vdelta2+ and Vdelta2-negative gammadelta T cells were flow-sorted from PBMC for bulk sequencing. TCRdb ran CATT on the multiplex PCR reads. This table has tens of thousands of delta-chain clones, around 1.7% appearing once. Material: gamma-delta T cells from blood. All receptors come from a pool of human donors (malaria-infected and uninfected, not separated).

With regard to this clone: This sequence may be a read error, since a much larger clone differs from it by one base. The rearrangement joins TRDV1 to TRDJ1, with 8 bases that match TRDD3. TCRdb is silent on the J gene; assignment here came from matching the DNA to germline. The CDR3 covers 24 residues. V trimming: 3 bases; J trimming: 0 bases; junction bases outside the gene matches: 30. Germline loops: CDR1 TSWWSYY, CDR2 QGS. The chain's CDR3 is CALGDHASLPGLGWGTLYTDKLIF. CDR3 DNA: TGTGCTCTTGGGGACCACGCCTCTCTTCCTGGACTCGGCTGGGGGACCCTGTACACCGATAAACTCATCTTT.

This clone was seen repeatedly, ten times or more. This specimen includes other DNA sequences encoding the same CDR3. The V call is TRDV3, the J call TRDJ1; 11 bases map to TRDD3. The CDR3 runs 19 residues. Germline CDR1 TVYSNPD, CDR2 GDNSRS (reference sequence). Germline trimming cut 5 bases from V and 0 bases from J; bases unmatched to any gene: 20. The CDR3 protein is CAGYITRPGGYMHTDKLIF. CDR3 in DNA: TGTGCCGGTTACATAACTAGGCCTGGGGGATACATGCACACCGATAAACTCATCTTT. Combining the CDR3 with reference TRDV3 and TRDJ1 gives the whole variable domain CDKVTQSSPDQTVASGSEVVLLCTYDTVYSNPDLFWYRIRPDYSFQFVFYGDNSRSEGADFTQGRFSVKHILTQKAFHLVISPVRTEDSATYYCAGYITRPGGYMHTDKLIFGKGTRVTVEP.

This clone has just a few counts. The TCRdb protein comes from a much larger clone and disagrees with this DNA's translation at residue 6, likely due to a read error; the protein given here is derived from the DNA. This chain connects TRDV1 to TRDJ1; 7 bases fit TRDD2. TCRdb supplies no J gene; here it was assigned by aligning the nucleotide sequence to germline. In germline, CDR1 is TSWWSYY, CDR2 QGS. The CDR3 extends over 19 amino acids. The trim removed 3 bases at V and 0 bases at J, leaving 16 bases unmatched. The CDR3 reads CALGDSLPPTLSYTDKLIF. The CDR3 DNA is TGTGCTCTTGGGGACAGCCTTCCTCCGACCCTCTCGTACACCGATAAACTCATCTTT.

This clone was seen at least ten times. This likely stems from a read error, as it lies one base from a far larger clone. Additional DNA sequences in this sample encode the identical CDR3. This chain links TRDV1 with TRDJ1; 9 nucleotides match TRDD3. The CDR3 runs to 15 residues. Germline V CDR1 and CDR2: TSWWSYY, QGS. The CDR3 spells CALGVRITGGGKLIF. CDR3 bases: TGCGCTCTTGGGGTTAGAATTACTGGGGGAGGTAAACTCATCTTT.

There are many counts of this clone. TCRdb's protein for this DNA is that of a much larger clone and differs from the translation at residue 10, likely a read error; the protein shown is the DNA translation. The gene calls are TRDV2 and TRDJ1; D possibly corresponds to TRDD3 (6 bases). CDR1 and CDR2 (germline): GEAIGNYY, EKD. Trimming left V 5 bases short and J 0 bases short, with 21 bases between. The CDR3 length is 17 residues. CDR3: CACGLLGLSGDTDKLIF. CDR3 coding DNA: TGTGCCTGTGGATTACTGGGCCTGTCGGGGGACACCGATAAACTCATCTTT.

Details on this clone: This DNA's translation and the protein TCRdb lists, from a much larger clone, do not match at residue 17, likely due to a read error; the protein shown is translated from the DNA. The V gene is listed as TRDV2; no J gene was called; TRDD3, the D gene given by the table, was not confirmed from the DNA. CDR3 length: 18 amino acids. Germline V gene data show CDR1 as GEAIGNYY and CDR2 as EKD. CDR3: CACDTTNCSLGPTDKLTF. CDR3 DNA: TGTGCCTGTGACACTACGAATTGCTCACTGGGTCCCACCGATAAACTCACCTTT.

This clone was detected ten times or more. Other DNA sequences from this sample encode an identical CDR3 as well. The chain combines TRDV1 with TRDJ1, with D unclear. V shed 3 bases and J shed 0 bases, with 23 bases lying between them. Germline CDR1 is TSWWSYY and CDR2 is QGS. The CDR3 covers 19 residues. CDR3 nucleotide sequence: TGTGCTCTTGGGGATCTCTCGCTGTTCCCATCCCAGTACACCGATAAACTCATCTTT. As protein: CALGDLSLFPSQYTDKLIF.

This clone has a count of ten or more. This DNA translates differently at residue 14 from the TCRdb protein, which is that of a much larger clone; a read error is likely, and the protein shown is the DNA's own translation. This sequence joins TRDV1 and TRDJ1; TRDD3 aligns across 7 bases. Germline CDR1 reads TSWWSYY; CDR2 reads QGS. This CDR3 region has 17 residues. The CDR3 DNA reads TGTGCTCTTGGGGCCCTCTTCTCTTTTGGGGGACACGATAGACTCATCTTT. It yields the protein CALGALFSFGGHDRLIF.

Only a few counts were recorded for this clone. Only one base separates this from a far larger clonotype, so it likely reflects a read error. Within the sample, other DNA sequences also encode this same CDR3. This rearrangement joins TRDV1 to TRDJ1; D is perhaps TRDD3 (6 bases). From germline, CDR1 is TSWWSYY and CDR2 QGS. V shed 4 bases and J shed 3 bases, with 27 bases lying between them. CDR3 length: 19 residues. As DNA, the CDR3 is TGTGCTCTTGGGGGACTAGACCCAGGCTGCTGGGGAGGACCCGATAAACTCATCTTT. Translated, it gives CALGGLDPGCWGGPDKLIF.

Many counts were recorded for this clone. For this DNA, TCRdb reports the protein of a much larger clone, which diverges at residue 17, most likely from a read error; the protein presented here is translated directly from the DNA. The genes are TRDV1 and TRDJ1; TRDD3 agrees at 10 bases. The CDR3 extends over 19 amino acids. Looked up from germline, CDR1 is TSWWSYY and CDR2 is QGS. CDR3 DNA: TGTGCTCTTGGGGGACAAATAGTCCTGGGGGATAGGAAATCCGATAAACCCATCTTT. Protein sequence: CALGGQIVLGDRKSDKPIF.

This clone was seen a few times. A far larger clone is off by one base, so a read error is likely. Other DNA sequences in this specimen translate into the identical CDR3. The chain couples TRDV1 to TRDJ1, with TRDD2 identical over 8 bases. The germline CDR1 and CDR2 sequences are TSWWSYY and QGS. With V trimmed by 2 bases and J by 2 bases, 22 bases remained unmatched. The CDR3 covers 21 residues. DNA of the CDR3: TGTGCTCTTGGGGAATTTATCCTTCCTAAGGCCAACTGGGTTTTAACCGATAAACTCATCTTT. This gives the protein CALGEFILPKANWVLTDKLIF.

This clone was seen a handful of times. A much larger clone is a single base away; this may be a read error. The chain recombines TRDV1 with TRDJ1; maybe TRDD2 (6 bases). The CDR3 spans 13 residues. Germline V lookup: CDR1 TSWWSYY, CDR2 QGS. Trimming removed 5 bases from V and 7 bases from J, with 14 bases in between. In DNA, the CDR3 is TGTGCTCTTGGGCCGCCTTCCGACGGTAAACTCATCTTT. It is translated as CALGPPSDGKLIF.

This clone was recorded at least ten times. TCRdb's protein, taken from a much larger clone, differs from this DNA's translation at residue 6, likely owing to a read error; the protein displayed comes from the DNA. The gene calls are TRDV3 and TRDJ1, with 8 positions matching TRDD3. The CDR3 length is 18 residues. V was clipped by 4 bases and J by 1 base; unmatched bases: 20. The germline V gene encodes CDR1 TVYSNPD and CDR2 GDNSRS (reference sequence). The CDR3 here is CASQRSYWGSPVTDKLIF. The CDR3 DNA is TGTGCCTCCCAGAGGTCCTACTGGGGGTCCCCGGTCACCGATAAACTCATCTTT. The full variable domain, with the rest looked up from reference TRDV3 and TRDJ1, is CDKVTQSSPDQTVASGSEVVLLCTYDTVYSNPDLFWYRIRPDYSFQFVFYGDNSRSEGADFTQGRFSVKHILTQKAFHLVISPVRTEDSATYYCASQRSYWGSPVTDKLIFGKGTRVTVEP.

This clone occurred a few times. The mismatch at residue 5 between this DNA's translation and the TCRdb protein of a much larger clone likely reflects a read error; the protein shown is translated from the DNA. V is TRDV1 and J is TRDJ1; TRDD3 agrees at 9 bases. The ends lost 4 bases at V and 0 bases at J; junction bases unmatched: 21. CDR1 and CDR2 from the germline V gene are TSWWSYY and QGS. This CDR3 spans 21 amino acids. CDR3 protein: CALGGGGPHWGRIPYTDKLIF. The CDR3 DNA sequence: TGTGCTCTTGGGGGAGGGGGGCCCCACTGGGGGAGGATCCCGTACACCGATAAACTCATCTTT.

This clone was seen at least ten times. The chain combines TRDV1 with TRDJ1; D is possibly TRDD2 or TRDD3 (5 bases each). The CDR3 is made up of 24 amino acids. V lost 5 bases, J lost 0 bases, and 40 bases lay in between. CDR1 is TSWWSYY, CDR2 QGS, per germline. This CDR3 is CALGTLRRGAIPVSVLSDTDKLIF. CDR3 DNA: TGTGCTCTTGGGACCCTCCGGAGGGGGGCAATTCCTGTTTCTGTACTGAGTGACACCGATAAACTCATCTTT.

Comments on this clone: TCRdb has a much larger clone's protein, which differs at residue 16 from the translation of this DNA, likely because of a read error; what is shown is the protein translated from the DNA. No J gene was called, and the V gene is TRDV1; the D segment call TRDD3 is taken from the table without a DNA check. The CDR3 has 18 residues. Germline V gene sequence: CDR1 TSWWSYY, CDR2 QGS. The CDR3 loop reads CALGERANVLGVTAQPFF. CDR3 DNA: TGTGCTCTTGGGGAACGGGCTAACGTACTGGGGGTGACAGCACAACCCTTCTTT.

With respect to this clone: This likely came from a read error, as a far larger clone is one base away. Other nucleotide sequences in the sample specify the same CDR3. The chain couples TRDV2 to TRDJ1, with unresolved D. CDR1 is GEAIGNYY and CDR2 is EKD in the germline V gene. The CDR3 runs 18 residues. The ends were cut back, 3 bases at V and 0 bases at J, with 22 bases in the middle. The CDR3 DNA sequence: TGTGCCTGTGACCCTAAGTCAAATCCCCCTGTGTACACCGATAAACTCATCTTT. Translated: CACDPKSNPPVYTDKLIF.